The 20 T cell receptor beta chains reported below all come from one sample, sequenced in a study of tumor-infiltrating lymphocytes in primary liver carcinoma. Joint extraction of RNA and DNA used about 17-33 mg of bulk tissue that was unsorted. A primer matching the constant region was used to make TCR beta cDNA from approximately 520 ng of total RNA. Three rounds of nested multiplex PCR with slightly modified ARM-PCR produced TCR beta libraries. In the first two PCR rounds, TRBV1-TRBV30 forward primers were paired with a C-beta reverse primer, and each round lasted approximately 10 cycles. TCRdb passed the multiplex PCR reads through MiXCR, listing each CDR3 protein once. The sample consists of 20,000 to 25,000 distinct CDR3 sequences, 77% of them appearing once. Sequencing used liver tumor tissue from sampling region 5. Sample subset: tumor region T5, tumor centre. The receptors were gathered from a woman aged 30 to 39 with primary liver carcinoma and hepatitis B virus infection.

With respect to this clonotype: Germline is not matched at one junction end, which may reflect a read error. The chain links TRBV4-2 to TRBJ1-2; TRBD1 is a possible D gene (5 bases). The CDR3 contains 15 residues. The germline V gene has CDR1 LGHNA and CDR2 YNFKEQ. CDR3 region: CPSSQGAGRGRGYTF. The CDR3 DNA reads TGTCCCAGCAGCCAGGGTGCGGGGCGCGGGCGTGGCTACACCTTC.

For this clonotype: One end of the junction is discordant with germline, which a read error may explain. This chain links TRBV30 with TRBJ2-7; 10 bases align to TRBD2. The CDR3 runs 16 residues. Looked up from germline, CDR1 is GTSNPN and CDR2 is SVGIG (reference sequence). The CDR3 spells CAWSVKEASGSYGQYF. In DNA, the CDR3 is TGTGCCTGGAGTGTTAAGGAGGCTAGCGGGAGTTACGGGCAGTACTTC.

This clonotype has only a few counts. A much larger clone differs by one base, so this may be a read error. This chain connects TRBV7-9 to TRBJ2-7, with D uncertain. CDR3 length: 16 amino acids. Per the germline V gene, CDR1 is SEHNR and CDR2 is FQNEAQ (reference sequence). Trimming took 5 bases from V and 0 from J, leaving 17 bases between them. The CDR3 nucleotides read TGTGCCAGCAGCATGGTGGTGGCCTCACCCTCCTACGAGCAGTACTTC. It codes for CASSMVVASPSYEQYF.

This clonotype is labeled as large. The chain links TRBV6-1 to TRBJ1-1; 9 nucleotides match TRBD1. Germline CDR1 and CDR2: MNHNS and SASEGT. The CDR3 has 14 amino acids. Losses at the gene ends were 4 bases for V and 3 bases for J; bases not matched to a gene: 3. CDR3 residues: CASSVDRGYTEAFF. DNA of the CDR3: TGTGCCAGCAGTGTTGACAGGGGGTACACTGAAGCTTTCTTT.

This clonotype was seen a few times. The junction departs from germline at one end; a sequencing error may be responsible. The V and J genes are TRBV5-8 and TRBJ2-6; D might be TRBD1 (5 bases). Germline CDR1 reads SGHTS; CDR2 reads YDEGEE. The CDR3 has 16 residues. The CDR3 here is CANTMTGFSGANVLTF. The DNA for the CDR3 is TGTGCCAACACCATGACGGGCTTCTCTGGGGCCAATGTCCTGACTTTC.

Details on this clonotype: Compared with germline, one end of the junction differs, possibly owing to a read error. The chain joins TRBV6-1 to TRBJ2-2; D tentatively reads TRBD1 or TRBD2 (5 bases each). Per the germline V gene, CDR1 is MNHNS and CDR2 is SASEGT. The CDR3 extends over 19 amino acids. The DNA for the CDR3 is TGTACCAGCAGTGAAACCCTTCCCGGGGACGCCGAGAACACCGGGGAGCTGTTTTTT. It codes for CTSSETLPGDAENTGELFF.

This chain joins TRBV20-1 and TRBJ2-1; TRBD2 matches at 14 bases. The CDR3 runs to 17 residues. Trimming cost V 0 bases and J 9 bases; bases outside gene matches: 10. CDR1 is DFQATT and CDR2 is SNEGSKA in the germline V gene (reference sequence). The chain's CDR3 is CSARDSRGTSGSCEQFF. The CDR3 DNA is TGCAGTGCTAGAGACTCCAGGGGGACTAGCGGGAGCTGTGAGCAGTTCTTC.

A note on this clonotype: This could be a read error, since a much larger clone is one nucleotide away. V is TRBV19 and J is TRBJ2-7; TRBD2 is a possible D gene (6 bases). Germline assignment: CDR1 LNHDA and CDR2 SQIVND (reference sequence). Trimming left V 9 bases short and J 6 bases short, with 15 bases between. The CDR3 sequence is 12 residues long. CDR3 amino acids: CASLGRRGEQYF. As DNA, the CDR3 is TGTGCCAGCCTCGGGAGACGAGGCGAGCAGTACTTC.

Details on this clonotype: Because it lacks the conserved phenylalanine or tryptophan at the end, this CDR3 is likely a read error. V usage is TRBV24-1 and J usage is TRBJ2-3; D is perhaps TRBD1 or TRBD2 (5 bases each). CDR3 length equals 14 residues. Germline V lookup: CDR1 KGHDR, CDR2 SFDVKD. V lost 5 bases, J lost 12 bases, and 20 bases lay in between. The CDR3 is CATSGAIGTVTQYI. CDR3 DNA: TGTGCCACCAGTGGTGCTATCGGGACGGTGACTCAGTATATT.

Concerning this clonotype: Relative to the germline gene, one junction end is altered; a read error may explain this. The rearrangement joins TRBV11-2 to TRBJ1-4, with D unclear. Germline lookup yields CDR1 SGHAT and CDR2 FQNNGV. The CDR3 runs to 12 residues. The CDR3: CAGSPREGKLFF. CDR3 nucleotide sequence: TGTGCCGGCAGCCCCCGGGAGGGAAAACTATTTTTT.

With respect to this clonotype: An end of the junction differs from the germline gene, which may be a read error. V usage is TRBV6-1 and J usage is TRBJ2-2; no definite D call. CDR1 and CDR2 from the germline V gene are MNHNS and SASEGT. This CDR3 is 16 amino acids long. This CDR3 is CASSERVGAKTGELFF. CDR3 nucleotide sequence: TGTGCCAGCAGTGAACGCGTAGGAGCGAAAACCGGGGAGCTGTTTTTT.

Note on this clonotype: The CDR3 does not close with the conserved phenylalanine or tryptophan, likely indicating a read error. The J gene is TRBJ2-3, the V gene TRBV12-3 or TRBV12-4; D remains unclear. The CDR3 loop spans 15 amino acids. The V end lost 4 bases, the J end lost 0 bases, and 11 bases lay between the germline ends. CDR3 in DNA: TGTGCCAGCAGTTATCCCCCTCCTAGCACAGATACGCAGTATTCC. Amino acids: CASSYPPPSTDTQYS.

At least ten counts were recorded for this clonotype. A much larger clone differs from this one at a single base, so this may be a read error. The chain has TRBV28 and TRBJ1-2; D is uncertain. The CDR3 extends over 12 amino acids. Germline V gene lookup returns CDR1 MDHEN and CDR2 SYDVKM. CDR3 amino acids: CASSLLPNGYAF. The CDR3, as DNA: TGTGCCAGCAGTTTACTACCCAATGGCTACGCCTTC.

This clonotype came up a few times. One end of the junction is discordant with germline, which a read error may explain. The chain employs TRBV6-5 and TRBJ2-5; the D gene is possibly TRBD2 (5 bases). There are 17 residues in the CDR3. Germline-derived CDR1 and CDR2 are MNHEY and SVGAGI. Here the CDR3 reads CASSYSSSGGSQETRYF. The CDR3 DNA sequence: TGTGCCAGCAGTTACTCGAGTAGTGGCGGGTCCCAAGAGACCCGGTACTTC.

This clonotype is labeled as medium-sized. CDR3 residues: CASSFFGEQFF. CDR3 sequence (DNA): TGTGCCAGCAGTTTTTTTGGTGAGCAGTTCTTC. The chain is built from TRBV28 and TRBJ2-1; no clear D gene. V shed 3 bases and J shed 9 bases, with 6 bases lying between them. This CDR3 is built from 11 residues. Per germline, CDR1 MDHEN and CDR2 SYDVKM.

The J gene is TRBJ2-7, the V gene TRBV6-1, with D unresolved. V was trimmed by 7 bases and J by 5 bases, leaving 21 bases between them. Germline CDR1 reads MNHNS; CDR2 reads SASEGT. This CDR3 comprises 15 residues. The CDR3 protein is CASTDAGSRKHEQYF. For the CDR3, the DNA is TGTGCCAGCACTGATGCCGGGTCAAGGAAGCACGAGCAGTACTTC.

A remark on this clonotype: No conserved phenylalanine or tryptophan ends this CDR3, so it is likely a read error. The chain uses TRBV30 and TRBJ2-3; D gene ambiguous. Per the germline V gene, CDR1 is GTSNPN and CDR2 is SVGIG (reference sequence). The CDR3 sequence is 13 residues long. DNA for the CDR3: TGTGACTGGAGTGTACATGGTCGGGATACGCAGTATTAT. Encoded protein: CDWSVHGRDTQYY.

As concerns this clonotype: This may stem from a read error, because a much larger clone lies one nucleotide away. The chain uses TRBV6-1 and TRBJ2-5; weak D call: TRBD1 (6 bases). This CDR3 has 14 amino acids. The germline V gene encodes CDR1 MNHNS and CDR2 SASEGT. V was clipped by 2 bases and J by 8 bases, with 15 bases between them. CDR3 amino acids: CASSEHGQSSTQYF. Written as DNA, the CDR3 is TGTGCCAGCAGTGAACACGGACAGTCTTCTACCCAGTACTTC.

This clonotype was recorded many times. The J gene is TRBJ1-5, the V gene TRBV28; 8 bases are shared with TRBD1. The CDR3 is 16 residues long. CDR1 MDHEN and CDR2 SYDVKM come from the germline V gene. The trim removed 7 bases at V and 3 bases at J, leaving 11 bases unmatched. In nucleotides, the CDR3 is TGTGCCAGCAAATTCCTACGACAGGGGATCAATCAGCCCCAGCATTTT. It specifies CASKFLRQGINQPQHF.

Notes on this clonotype: In this CDR3 the conserved last residue, phenylalanine or tryptophan, is missing, so a read error is likely. V is TRBV11-3 and J is TRBJ2-1, with 11 bases matching TRBD2. The germline CDR1 and CDR2 sequences are SGHNT and YENEEA. The CDR3 loop spans 15 amino acids. The CDR3 sequence: CTSSRLAGWGYEQFL. The CDR3 DNA reads TGTACCAGCAGCCGACTAGCGGGGTGGGGGTATGAGCAGTTCTTA.